This T cell receptor beta chain is drawn from a study of persistence of HIV-infected CD4 T cells. Trimming took off 1 base at V and 4 bases at J, with 14 bases between the two ends. Germline values: CDR1 SGHDT, CDR2 YYEEEE. This CDR3 contains 16 residues. Points on this clone: Its target is unknown.

This nonspecific control used anti-CD3/anti-CD28 bead stimulation of CD4+ T cells. Responding CD4+ T cells were sorted by upregulation of both CD40 ligand and CD69. Sequencing used immunoSEQ version 4 in survey mode. Repertoires were generated with immunoSEQ multiplex PCR, while TCRdb's copy carries only in-frame clones and drops some. This repertoire shows roughly 43,000 clones, roughly 90% found once; its top ten account for just over 1%. V and J are TRBV5-6 and TRBJ2-2, with TRBD1 as a possible D gene (5 bases). Sequencing used CD4+ T cells sorted from PBMCs after roughly 17-hour stimulation, obtained from a patient who received antiretroviral therapy. The sequence was obtained from an adult man with HIV who was CMV-seropositive. The CDR3 region has the DNA TGTGCCAGCAGCTTGAAGTCGACAGCCGGCACCGGGGAGCTGTTTTTT. It codes for CASSLKSTAGTGELFF. The full variable domain, in which reference TRBV5-6 and TRBJ2-2 provide the parts outside the CDR3, is DAGVTQSPTHLIKTRGQQVTLRCSPKSGHDTVSWYQQALGQGPQFIFQYYEEEERQRGNFPDRFSGHQFPNYSSELNVNALLLGDSALYLCASSLKSTAGTGELFFGEGSRLTVL.